These 8 T cell receptor beta chains originate from one sample sequenced in a study of T cells after posttransplantation cyclophosphamide. Method: immunoSEQ multiplex PCR; TCRdb's copy keeps in-frame clones and lacks some. The profile covers more than 40,000 clones, none occurring a single time. Source material: PBMCs. Receptor source: a man aged 35 to 55 in good health, CMV-negative, and a related stem cell transplant donor.

This clone was seen many times. The V call is TRBV5-1, the J call TRBJ2-1; D unresolved. The V end lost 0 bases, the J end lost 0 bases, and 10 bases lay between the germline ends. Germline-derived CDR1 and CDR2 are SGHRS and YFSETQ. The CDR3 has 16 amino acids. CDR3 sequence reads: CASSLASGASYNEQFF. In DNA form, the CDR3 reads TGCGCCAGCAGCTTGGCCTCCGGAGCCTCCTACAATGAGCAGTTCTTC.

At least ten counts were recorded for this clone. V usage is TRBV5-1 and J usage is TRBJ1-1; TRBD1 is a possible D gene (5 bases). Germline V lookup: CDR1 SGHRS, CDR2 YFSETQ. CDR3 length: 13 residues. Trimming took off 8 bases at V and 7 bases at J, with 18 bases between the two ends. CDR3 DNA sequence: TGCGCCAGTAAAGCTGACAGCCCCATTGAAGCTTTCTTT. Its translation: CASKADSPIEAFF.

Many counts were recorded for this clone. The V call is TRBV28, the J call TRBJ2-3; D gene ambiguous. The CDR3 contains 13 residues. The germline gives CDR1 MDHEN, CDR2 SYDVKM. The germline V and J ends were trimmed by 3 bases and 5 bases, with 9 bases remaining between them. In nucleotides, the CDR3 is TGTGCCAGCAGTTTTGAAATGCGAGATACGCAGTATTTT. Protein: CASSFEMRDTQYF.

This clone was seen repeatedly, ten times or more. The genes are TRBV5-6 and TRBJ2-2; no clear D. In germline, CDR1 is SGHDT, CDR2 YYEEEE. V was pared by 2 bases and J by 0 bases, with 8 bases between. This CDR3 has 15 residues. CDR3 sequence reads: CASSLPTTNTGELFF. The CDR3 region has the DNA TGTGCCAGCAGCTTACCCACAACGAACACCGGGGAGCTGTTTTTT.

This clone was seen ten or more times. The chain combines TRBV2 with TRBJ2-7, with TRBD1 matching 10 bases. Germline V gene data show CDR1 as SNHLY and CDR2 as FYNNEI. Unmatched junction bases numbered 10, after V lost 7 bases and J lost 4 bases. This CDR3 is 15 amino acids long. The CDR3 region has the DNA TGTGCCAGCACTCCCGGGACAGGGGCAAGTTACGAGCAGTACTTC. This encodes CASTPGTGASYEQYF.

This clone was seen repeatedly, ten times or more. V usage is TRBV7-9 and J usage is TRBJ2-7; D is possibly TRBD1 (5 bases). This CDR3 contains 17 residues. With 1 base removed from V and 2 bases from J, the gap between germline ends came to 18 bases. CDR1 and CDR2 from the germline V gene are SEHNR and FQNEAQ (reference sequence). CDR3 loop: CASSLGGPDFFAYEQYF. Written as DNA, the CDR3 is TGTGCCAGCAGCTTAGGGGGCCCCGATTTTTTCGCCTACGAGCAGTACTTC. Drawing the rest from reference TRBV7-9 and TRBJ2-7, the complete variable domain is DTGVSQNPRHKITKRGQNVTFRCDPISEHNRLYWYRQTLGQGPEFLTYFQNEAQLEKSRLLSDRFSAERPKGSFSTLEIQRTEQGDSAMYLCASSLGGPDFFAYEQYFGPGTRLTVT.

This clone came up many times. The V gene is TRBV6-1, the J gene TRBJ2-4; TRBD1 agrees at 7 bases. The germline CDR1 and CDR2 sequences are MNHNS and SASEGT. The CDR3 consists of 13 residues. V trimming: 3 bases; J trimming: 6 bases; junction bases outside the gene matches: 2. Here the CDR3 reads CASSEAGGNIQYF. The DNA of the CDR3 is TGTGCCAGCAGTGAGGCAGGGGGAAACATTCAGTACTTC.

This clone was seen only a few times. This rearrangement joins TRBV14 to TRBJ1-6; no clear D gene. Germline V gives CDR1 SGHDN, CDR2 FVKESK. V dropped 2 bases and J dropped 0 bases, with 8 bases sitting between them. CDR3 size: 16 residues. CDR3 nucleotides: TGTGCCAGCAGCCAACCGGGAAGCTCCTATAATTCACCCCTCCACTTT. It yields the protein CASSQPGSSYNSPLHF.